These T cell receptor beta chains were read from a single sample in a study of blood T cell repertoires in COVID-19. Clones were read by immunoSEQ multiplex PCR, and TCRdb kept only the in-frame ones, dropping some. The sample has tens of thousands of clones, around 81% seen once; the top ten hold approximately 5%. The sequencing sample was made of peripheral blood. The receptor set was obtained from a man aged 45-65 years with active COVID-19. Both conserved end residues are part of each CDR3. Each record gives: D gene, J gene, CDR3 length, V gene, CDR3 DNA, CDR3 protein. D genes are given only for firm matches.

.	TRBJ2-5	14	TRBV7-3	TGTGCCAGCAGCTTCTCCGGGACAAAAGAGACCCAGTACTTC	CASSFSGTKETQYF
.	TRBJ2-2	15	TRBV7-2	TGTGCCAGCAGCTTAGCGGGGGGGCGGGCCGGGGAGCTGTTTTTT	CASSLAGGRAGELFF
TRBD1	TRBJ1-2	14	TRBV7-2	TGTGCCAGCAGCCCACAGGGGGCATCGGATGGCTACACCTTC	CASSPQGASDGYTF
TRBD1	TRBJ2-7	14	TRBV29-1	TGCAGCGTTGCTCGGACAGGGGGGGTTTCGGAGCAGTACTTC	CSVARTGGVSEQYF
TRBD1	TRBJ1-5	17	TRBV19	TGTGCCAGTTCCACCTCCCACAGGGGTGATAGCAATCAGCCCCAGCATTTT	CASSTSHRGDSNQPQHF
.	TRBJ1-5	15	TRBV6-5	TGTGCCAGCAGCTCCCTTGGGGGGGTCAACCAGCCCCAGCATTTT	CASSSLGGVNQPQHF
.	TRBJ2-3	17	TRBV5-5	TGTGCCAGCAGCAGACAATTCCAGGGATTGGGCACAGATACGCAGTATTTT	CASSRQFQGLGTDTQYF
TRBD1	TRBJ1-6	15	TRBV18	TGTGCCAGCTCACCACCGGCGCAGGGGGAGTCACCCCTCCACTTT	CASSPPAQGESPLHF
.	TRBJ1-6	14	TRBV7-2	TGTGCCATCGGGTTGCCACCCCATAATTCACCCCTCCACTTT	CAIGLPPHNSPLHF
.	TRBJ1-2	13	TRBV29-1	TGCAGCGTTGTCGGGGGGCGGCCTTATGACTACACCTTC	CSVVGGRPYDYTF
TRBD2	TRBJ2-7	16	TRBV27	TGTGCCAGCAGTTTCGGCCCCACCGGCGGGGGCTACGAGCAGTACTTC	CASSFGPTGGGYEQYF
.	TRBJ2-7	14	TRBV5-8	TGTGCCAGCAGCTTATTGGGCCAGTCCTACGAGCAGTACTTC	CASSLLGQSYEQYF
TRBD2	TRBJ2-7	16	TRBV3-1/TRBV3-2	TGTGCCAGCAGCCAGCCAGGGACTAGCGGGACGGGTGAGCAGTACTTC	CASSQPGTSGTGEQYF
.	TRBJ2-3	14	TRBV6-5	TGTGCCAGCAGTTCGCAGTCGGGGGCAGATACGCAGTATTTT	CASSSQSGADTQYF
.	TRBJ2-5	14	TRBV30	TGTGCCTTTACAACGGGATCCTCCATGCAGACCCAGTACTTC	CAFTTGSSMQTQYF
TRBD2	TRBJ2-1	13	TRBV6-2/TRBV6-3	TGTGCCAGCAGTGCGGGAGTATACAATGAGCAGTTCTTC	CASSAGVYNEQFF
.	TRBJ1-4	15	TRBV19	TGTGCCAGTAGTATCATGGCTCAGGCCCGAAAAAAACTGTTTTTT	CASSIMAQARKKLFF
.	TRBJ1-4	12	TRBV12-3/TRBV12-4	TGTGCCAGCAGCCCGACTAATGAAAAACTGTTTTTT	CASSPTNEKLFF
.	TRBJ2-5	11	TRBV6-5	TGTGCCAGCCGACTCCAAGAGACCCAGTACTTC	CASRLQETQYF
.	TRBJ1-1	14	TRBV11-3	TGTGCCAGCAGCCGGAGTCCGGTGAGGACTGAAGCTTTCTTT	CASSRSPVRTEAFF